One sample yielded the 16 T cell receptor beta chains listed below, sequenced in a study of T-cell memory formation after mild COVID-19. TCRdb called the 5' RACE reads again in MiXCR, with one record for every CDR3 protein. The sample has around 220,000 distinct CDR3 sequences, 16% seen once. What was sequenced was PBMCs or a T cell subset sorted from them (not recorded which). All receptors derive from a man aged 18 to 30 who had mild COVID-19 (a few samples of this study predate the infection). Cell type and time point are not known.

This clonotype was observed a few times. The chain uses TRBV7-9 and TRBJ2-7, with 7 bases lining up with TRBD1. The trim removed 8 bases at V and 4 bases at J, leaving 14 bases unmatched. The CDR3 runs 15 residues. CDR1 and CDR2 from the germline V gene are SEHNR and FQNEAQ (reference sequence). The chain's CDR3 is CASSREGQPTYEQYF. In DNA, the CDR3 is TGTGCCAGCTCAAGAGAGGGACAGCCAACTTACGAGCAGTACTTC.

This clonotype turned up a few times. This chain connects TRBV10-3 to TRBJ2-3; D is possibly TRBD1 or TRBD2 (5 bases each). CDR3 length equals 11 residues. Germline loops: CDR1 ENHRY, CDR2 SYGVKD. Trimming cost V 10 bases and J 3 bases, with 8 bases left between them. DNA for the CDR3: TGTGCCACCGAGGGGACAGATACGCAGTATTTT. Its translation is CATEGTDTQYF.

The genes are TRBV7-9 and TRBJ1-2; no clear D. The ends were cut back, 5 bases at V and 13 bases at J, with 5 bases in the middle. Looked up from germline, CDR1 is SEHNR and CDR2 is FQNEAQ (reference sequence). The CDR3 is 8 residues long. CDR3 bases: TGTGCCAGCAGCCCCTCCACCTTC. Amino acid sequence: CASSPSTF.

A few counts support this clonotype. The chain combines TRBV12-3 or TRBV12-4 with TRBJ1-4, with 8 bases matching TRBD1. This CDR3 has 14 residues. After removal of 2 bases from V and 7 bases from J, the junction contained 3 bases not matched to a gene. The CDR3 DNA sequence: TGTGCCAGCAGTTTAACGGACAGGGCTGAAAAACTGTTTTTT. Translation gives CASSLTDRAEKLFF.

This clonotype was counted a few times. CDR3 bases: TGCGCCAGCAGCTTGACCTTGACAGCAGGACATGAAAAACTGTTTTTT. Its protein product is CASSLTLTAGHEKLFF. J is TRBJ1-4 and V is TRBV5-1; weak D call: TRBD1 (5 bases). The CDR3 is 16 residues long. The V gene's germline CDR1 is SGHRS and CDR2 YFSETQ. V shed 1 base and J shed 6 bases, with 16 bases lying between them.

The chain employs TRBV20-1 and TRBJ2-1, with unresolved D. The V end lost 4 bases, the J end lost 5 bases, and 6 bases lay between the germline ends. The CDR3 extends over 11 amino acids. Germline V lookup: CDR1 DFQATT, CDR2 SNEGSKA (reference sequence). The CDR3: CSAKRHNEQFF. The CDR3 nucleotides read TGCAGTGCTAAACGGCACAATGAGCAGTTCTTC.

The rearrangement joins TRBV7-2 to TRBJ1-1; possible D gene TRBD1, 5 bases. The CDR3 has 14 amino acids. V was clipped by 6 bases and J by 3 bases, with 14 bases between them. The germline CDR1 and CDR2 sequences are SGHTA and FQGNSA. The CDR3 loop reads CASSRVGPHTEAFF. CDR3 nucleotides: TGTGCCAGCAGTAGGGTGGGGCCACACACTGAAGCTTTCTTT.

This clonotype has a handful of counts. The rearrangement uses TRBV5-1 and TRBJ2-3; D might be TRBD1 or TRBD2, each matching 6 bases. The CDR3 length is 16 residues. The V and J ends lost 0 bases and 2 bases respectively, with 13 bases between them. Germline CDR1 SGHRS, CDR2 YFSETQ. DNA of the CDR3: TGCGCCAGCAGCTTGGTAGGGGGGAGATTCACAGATACGCAGTATTTT. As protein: CASSLVGGRFTDTQYF.

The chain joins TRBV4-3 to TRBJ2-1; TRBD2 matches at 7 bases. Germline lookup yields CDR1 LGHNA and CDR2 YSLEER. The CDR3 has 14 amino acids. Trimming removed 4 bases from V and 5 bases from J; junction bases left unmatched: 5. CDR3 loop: CASSPQRENNEQFF. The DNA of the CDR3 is TGCGCCAGCAGCCCGCAGCGGGAAAACAATGAGCAGTTCTTC.

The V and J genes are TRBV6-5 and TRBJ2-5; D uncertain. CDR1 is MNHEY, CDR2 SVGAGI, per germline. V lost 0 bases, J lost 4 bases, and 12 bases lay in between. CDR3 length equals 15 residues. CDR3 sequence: CASSYSILGGETQYF. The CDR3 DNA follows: TGTGCCAGCAGTTACTCGATTCTTGGCGGAGAGACCCAGTACTTC.

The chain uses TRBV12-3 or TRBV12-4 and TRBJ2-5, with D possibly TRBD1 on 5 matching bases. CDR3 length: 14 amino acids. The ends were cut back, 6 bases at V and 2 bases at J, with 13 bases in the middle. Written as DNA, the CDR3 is TGTGCCAGCAGACTGGGTACAGGACAAGAGACCCAGTACTTC. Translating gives CASRLGTGQETQYF.

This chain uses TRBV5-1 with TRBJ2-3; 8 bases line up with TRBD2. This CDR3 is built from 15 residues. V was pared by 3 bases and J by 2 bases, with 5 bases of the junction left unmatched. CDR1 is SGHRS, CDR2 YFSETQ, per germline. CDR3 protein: CASSWVSGDTDTQYF. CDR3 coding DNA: TGCGCCAGCAGCTGGGTTAGCGGGGACACAGATACGCAGTATTTT.

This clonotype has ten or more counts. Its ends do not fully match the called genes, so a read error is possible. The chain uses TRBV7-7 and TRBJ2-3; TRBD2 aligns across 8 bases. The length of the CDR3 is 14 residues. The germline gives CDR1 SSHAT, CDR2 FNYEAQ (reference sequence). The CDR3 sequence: CASSRGGSTDTQYF. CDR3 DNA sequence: TGTGCTAGCAGCCGGGGGGGTTCGACAGATACGCAGTATTTT.

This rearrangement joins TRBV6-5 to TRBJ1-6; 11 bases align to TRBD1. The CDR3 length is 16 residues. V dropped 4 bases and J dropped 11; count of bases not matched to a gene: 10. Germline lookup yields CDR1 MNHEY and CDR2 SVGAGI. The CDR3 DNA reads TGTGCCAGCAGTTCCCCCTCGGGACAGGGGGTAACACCCCTCCACTTT. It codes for CASSSPSGQGVTPLHF.

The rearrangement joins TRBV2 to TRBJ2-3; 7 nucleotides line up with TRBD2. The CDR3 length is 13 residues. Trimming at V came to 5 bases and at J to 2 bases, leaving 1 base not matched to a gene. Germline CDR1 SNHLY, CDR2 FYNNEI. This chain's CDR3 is CASSRDYTDTQYF. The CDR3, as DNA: TGTGCCAGCAGTCGGGACTACACAGATACGCAGTATTTT.

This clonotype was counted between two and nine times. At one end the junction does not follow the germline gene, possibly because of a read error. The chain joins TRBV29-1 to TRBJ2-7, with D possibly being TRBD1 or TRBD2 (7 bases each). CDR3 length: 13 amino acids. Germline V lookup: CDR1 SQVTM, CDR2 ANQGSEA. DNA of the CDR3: TGCAGCGCTGAACAGGGAGGGGGCCGCGAGCAGTACTTC. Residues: CSAEQGGGREQYF.